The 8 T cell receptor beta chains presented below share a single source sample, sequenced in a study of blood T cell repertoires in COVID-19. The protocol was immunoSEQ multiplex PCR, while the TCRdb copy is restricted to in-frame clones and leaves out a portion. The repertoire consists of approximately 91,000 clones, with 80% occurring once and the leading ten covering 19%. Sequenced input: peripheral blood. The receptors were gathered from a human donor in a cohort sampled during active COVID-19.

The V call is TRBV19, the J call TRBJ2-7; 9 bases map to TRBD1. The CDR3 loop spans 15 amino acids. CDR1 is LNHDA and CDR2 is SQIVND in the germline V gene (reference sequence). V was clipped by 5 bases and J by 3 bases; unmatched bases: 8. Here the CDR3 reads CASSFSGQGIYEQYF. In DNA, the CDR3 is TGTGCCAGTAGTTTCTCGGGACAGGGTATCTACGAGCAGTACTTC.

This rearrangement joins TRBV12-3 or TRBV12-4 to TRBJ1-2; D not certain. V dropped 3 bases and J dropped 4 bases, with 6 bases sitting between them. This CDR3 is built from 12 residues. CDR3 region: CASSFTSYGYTF. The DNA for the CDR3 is TGTGCCAGCAGTTTCACCAGCTATGGCTACACCTTC.

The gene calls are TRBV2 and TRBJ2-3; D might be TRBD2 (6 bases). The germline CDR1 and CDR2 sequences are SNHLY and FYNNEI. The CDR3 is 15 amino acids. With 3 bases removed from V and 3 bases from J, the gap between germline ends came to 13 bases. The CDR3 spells CASSDGSGITDTQYF. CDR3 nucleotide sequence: TGTGCCAGCAGTGATGGTAGCGGCATAACAGATACGCAGTATTTT.

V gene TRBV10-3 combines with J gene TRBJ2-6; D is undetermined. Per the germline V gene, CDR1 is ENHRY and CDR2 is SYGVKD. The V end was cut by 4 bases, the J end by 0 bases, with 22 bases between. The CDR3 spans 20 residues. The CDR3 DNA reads TGTGCCATCAGTGCGCGGCCGGAAATAAGTACCTTCTCTGGGGCCAACGTCCTGACTTTC. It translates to CAISARPEISTFSGANVLTF.

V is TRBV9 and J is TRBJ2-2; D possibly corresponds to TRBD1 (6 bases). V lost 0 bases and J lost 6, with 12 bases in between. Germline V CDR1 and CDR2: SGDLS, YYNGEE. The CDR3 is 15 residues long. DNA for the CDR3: TGTGCCAGCAGCGTAGCCGCTAACAGGGCCGGGGAGCTGTTTTTT. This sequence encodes CASSVAANRAGELFF.

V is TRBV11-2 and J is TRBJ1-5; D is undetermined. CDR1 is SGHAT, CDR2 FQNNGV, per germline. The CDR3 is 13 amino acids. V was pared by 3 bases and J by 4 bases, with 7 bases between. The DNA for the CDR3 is TGTGCCAGCAGCTTTCGCGTTAATCAGCCCCAGCATTTT. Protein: CASSFRVNQPQHF.

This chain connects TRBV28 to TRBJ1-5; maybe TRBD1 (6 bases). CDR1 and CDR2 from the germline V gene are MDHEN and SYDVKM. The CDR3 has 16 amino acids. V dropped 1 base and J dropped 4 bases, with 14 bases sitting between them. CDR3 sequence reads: CASSLLGQLRNQPQHF. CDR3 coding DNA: TGTGCCAGCAGTTTATTGGGACAATTGCGAAATCAGCCCCAGCATTTT.

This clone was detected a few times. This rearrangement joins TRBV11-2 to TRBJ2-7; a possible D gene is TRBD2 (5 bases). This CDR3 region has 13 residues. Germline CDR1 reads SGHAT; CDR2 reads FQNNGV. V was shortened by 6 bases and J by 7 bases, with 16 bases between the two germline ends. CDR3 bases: TGTGCCAGCAGTTACACGGGGTCGGGAGAGCAGTACTTC. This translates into CASSYTGSGEQYF. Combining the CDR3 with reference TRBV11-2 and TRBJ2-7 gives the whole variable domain EAGVAQSPRYKIIEKRQSVAFWCNPISGHATLYWYQQILGQGPKLLIQFQNNGVVDDSQLPKDRFSAERLKGVDSTLKIQPAKLEDSAVYLCASSYTGSGEQYFGPGTRLTVT.